Listed below are T cell receptor beta chains from one sample, sequenced in a study of CD8+ T cells in alopecia areata. Measured with immunoSEQ multiplex PCR; TCRdb has only the in-frame clones, and not every one. The data hold about 210,000 clones, with roughly two fifths observed a single time. The material sequenced was CD4+ T cells sorted from blood, taken between weeks 36 and 40, from a patient treated with tofacitinib. The receptors shown here come from a human donor with alopecia areata. Each CDR3 is given with its conserved first and last residue. A D gene is named only where the DNA matches it firmly. Expanded clones get a size class; other rows say once, few or many, or leave the size out.

few | 13 | TRBJ1-5 | TRBV7-2 | . | TGTGCCAGCAGCTTAGGCGGGGTTCAGCCCCAGCATTTT | CASSLGGVQPQHF
. | 11 | TRBJ2-7 | TRBV5-1 | . | TGCGCCAGCAAGACCGGCTACGAGCAGTACTTC | CASKTGYEQYF
few | 10 | TRBJ2-5 | TRBV20-1 | . | TGCAGTGCTAGAATTCAGACCCAGTACTTC | CSARIQTQYF
many | 13 | TRBJ1-1 | TRBV23-1 | . | TGCGCCAGCAGCCGAGGGGCGAACACTGAAGCTTTCTTT | CASSRGANTEAFF
. | 15 | TRBJ2-7 | TRBV30 | TRBD2 | TGTGCCTGGAGTCTCCGGCTAGCGGATCCCTACGAGCAGTACTTC | CAWSLRLADPYEQYF
few | 10 | TRBJ1-1 | TRBV29-1 | . | TGCAGCGCCGGTGGGGGTGAAGCTTTCTTT | CSAGGGEAFF
. | 20 | TRBJ2-1 | TRBV5-1 | TRBD2 | TGCGCCAGCAGCTTGCGGCCCGGAACTAGCGGGCCAGTATCCTACAATGAGCAGTTCTTC | CASSLRPGTSGPVSYNEQFF
few | 14 | TRBJ1-3 | TRBV7-9 | TRBD1 | TGTGCCAGCAGCTCCGACAGGGGCAGAAACACCATATATTTT | CASSSDRGRNTIYF
. | 19 | TRBJ2-2 | TRBV7-9 | TRBD1 | TGTGCCAGCAGACCTTCGGCCCTACTGAGACAGGGAAACACCGGGGAGCTGTTTTTT | CASRPSALLRQGNTGELFF
. | 16 | TRBJ2-3 | TRBV11-2 | TRBD2 | TGTGCCAGCAGCTCCCCGACTAGCCTCTTCACAGATACGCAGTATTTT | CASSSPTSLFTDTQYF
. | 15 | TRBJ2-5 | TRBV7-8 | TRBD1 | TGTGCCAGCAGCTTAGCAACAGGGGGTCAAGAGACCCAGTACTTC | CASSLATGGQETQYF
. | 13 | TRBJ2-7 | TRBV14 | . | TGTGCCAGCAGCCAAGATCACGGGGGACGAGGGTACTTC | CASSQDHGGRGYF
. | 13 | TRBJ1-1 | TRBV4-1 | . | TGCGCCAGCAGCCAAGTCGCTTCGACTGAAGCTTTCTTT | CASSQVASTEAFF
few | 13 | TRBJ1-2 | TRBV10-3 | . | TGTGCCATCAGCGTAGGGGGAGGCTTTGGCTACACCTTC | CAISVGGGFGYTF
few | 12 | TRBJ1-2 | TRBV7-2 | . | TGTGCCAGCAGCTCACAGGGCTATGGCTACACCTTC | CASSSQGYGYTF
. | 11 | TRBJ1-1 | TRBV30 | . | TGTGCCTGGACCCTAAACACTGAAGCTTTCTTT | CAWTLNTEAFF
few | 12 | TRBJ2-1 | TRBV29-1 | . | TGCAGCGTTTGCCCAAACTACAATGAGCAGTTCTTC | CSVCPNYNEQFF
few | 12 | TRBJ2-6 | TRBV29-1 | . | TGCAGCGTCCACTCTGGGGCCAACGTCCTGACTTTC | CSVHSGANVLTF
. | 11 | TRBJ2-1 | TRBV20-1 | TRBD2 | TGCAGGGGGACTAGCGGGAACGAGGGGTTCTTC | CRGTSGNEGFF
once | 15 | TRBJ2-5 | TRBV7-9 | . | TGTGCCAGCAGCTTAGCCGGGGGTGGATGGGAGACCCAGTACTTC | CASSLAGGGWETQYF
. | 13 | TRBJ2-1 | TRBV28 | . | TGTGCCAGCAGGCCGGCGGCTTACAATGAGCAGTTCTTC | CASRPAAYNEQFF
. | 12 | TRBJ2-7 | TRBV30 | . | TGTGCCTGGGGGACGGGGACCTACGAGCAGTACTTC | CAWGTGTYEQYF
. | 11 | TRBJ1-2 | TRBV28 | . | TGTGCCAGCAGTTATAAGTATGGCTACACCTTC | CASSYKYGYTF
few | 14 | TRBJ2-7 | TRBV7-2 | TRBD2 | TGTGCCAGCAGCCCGAGCGGGAGGTTCTACGAGCAGTACTTC | CASSPSGRFYEQYF
few | 15 | TRBJ2-7 | TRBV7-2 | TRBD1 | TGTGCCAGCAGCTCCTCGGGCAGGGGGACCTACGAGCAGTACTTC | CASSSSGRGTYEQYF
few | 14 | TRBJ2-2 | TRBV2 | . | TGTGCCAGCAGTGGCACTAGCCCCACCGGGGAGCTGTTTTTT | CASSGTSPTGELFF
. | 17 | TRBJ2-3 | TRBV9 | . | TGTGCCAGCAGCGTAGGGGTAGGGGGCGGGACCGAAGATACGCAGTATTTT | CASSVGVGGGTEDTQYF
few | 14 | TRBJ1-2 | TRBV27 | TRBD1 | TGTGCCAGCAGTTCATCAGGGGGGACCTATGGCTACACCTTC | CASSSSGGTYGYTF
few | 16 | TRBJ2-1 | TRBV7-9 | . | TGTGCCAGCAGCACCCCGGTTGGACACCCCGGCGGTGAGCAGTTCTTC | CASSTPVGHPGGEQFF
. | 15 | TRBJ2-6 | TRBV5-1 | . | TGCGCCAGCAGCTTGCCCTCCTCTGGGGCCAACGTCCTGACTTTC | CASSLPSSGANVLTF
few | 14 | TRBJ2-3 | TRBV6-5 | . | TGTGCCAGCAGTCTCCTGAGGGGGACAGATACGCAGTATTTT | CASSLLRGTDTQYF
. | 14 | TRBJ2-1 | TRBV2 | . | TGTGCCAGCAGTGCCCAGAGATCCTACAATGAGCAGTTCTTC | CASSAQRSYNEQFF
. | 13 | TRBJ2-5 | TRBV5-1 | . | TGCGCCAGCAGCTCGGACGGCATCAGGACCCAGTACTTC | CASSSDGIRTQYF
once | 16 | TRBJ2-3 | TRBV5-1 | TRBD2 | TGCGCCAGCCGCCCACTAGCGGGAGGACAGGGAGATACGCAGTATTTT | CASRPLAGGQGDTQYF
. | 12 | TRBJ1-2 | TRBV30 | . | TGTGCCTGGAGTCCAGGGAGGGATCGCTACACCTTC | CAWSPGRDRYTF